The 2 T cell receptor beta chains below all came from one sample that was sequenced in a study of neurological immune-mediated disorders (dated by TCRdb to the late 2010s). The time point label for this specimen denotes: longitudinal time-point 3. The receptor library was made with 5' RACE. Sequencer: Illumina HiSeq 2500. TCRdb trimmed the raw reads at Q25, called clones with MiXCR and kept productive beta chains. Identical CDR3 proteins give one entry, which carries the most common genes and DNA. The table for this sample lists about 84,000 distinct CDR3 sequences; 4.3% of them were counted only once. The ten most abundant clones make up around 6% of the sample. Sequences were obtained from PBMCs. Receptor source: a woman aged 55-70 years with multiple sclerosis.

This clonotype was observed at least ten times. The CDR3 nucleotides are TGCAGCGTTGAAAGCCCTAGCGGACTCACAGATACGCAGTATTTT. Translated, it gives CSVESPSGLTDTQYF. The V and J genes are TRBV29-1 and TRBJ2-3, with 7 bases fitting TRBD2. V dropped 2 bases and J dropped 2; count of bases not matched to a gene: 7. Germline CDR1 and CDR2: SQVTM and ANQGSEA. The CDR3 loop spans 15 amino acids.

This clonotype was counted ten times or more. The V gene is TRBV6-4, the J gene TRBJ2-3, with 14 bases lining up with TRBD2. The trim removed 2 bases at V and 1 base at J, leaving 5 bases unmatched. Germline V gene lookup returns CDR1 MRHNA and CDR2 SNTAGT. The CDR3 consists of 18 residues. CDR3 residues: CASSDDGTSGGRTDTQYF. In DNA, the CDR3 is TGTGCCAGCAGTGACGATGGGACTAGCGGGGGCCGCACAGATACGCAGTATTTT.